The 3 T cell receptor beta chains given below trace back to one sample, sequenced in a study of blood T cell repertoires in COVID-19. Method: immunoSEQ multiplex PCR; TCRdb's copy keeps in-frame clones and lacks some. The sample carries a few hundred thousand clones, around 87% recorded once. Sequencing was done on a sample of peripheral blood. These receptors all stem from a woman in her forties or fifties who had recovered from COVID-19.

The genes are TRBV5-1 and TRBJ2-1; 14 bases line up with TRBD2. The CDR3 spans 19 residues. V gave up 4 bases and J gave up 1 base; unmatched junction bases: 10. The germline V gene has CDR1 SGHRS and CDR2 YFSETQ. CDR3 in amino acids: CASSGTTSGRAASYNEQFF. The CDR3 DNA is TGCGCCAGCAGCGGAACGACTAGCGGGAGGGCCGCGTCCTACAATGAGCAGTTCTTC.

The rearrangement uses TRBV15 and TRBJ2-3, with unresolved D. The CDR3 consists of 14 residues. Trimming removed 2 bases at V and 2 bases at J, with 8 bases between. Per germline, CDR1 LNHNV and CDR2 YYDKDF (reference sequence). CDR3: CATSRQQFTDTQYF. Written as DNA, the CDR3 is TGTGCCACCAGCAGACAACAGTTCACAGATACGCAGTATTTT.

The genes are TRBV2 and TRBJ2-1; 11 bases map to TRBD2. The CDR3 consists of 13 residues. Germline trimming cut 8 bases from V and 10 bases from J; bases unmatched to any gene: 7. From germline, CDR1 is SNHLY and CDR2 FYNNEI. CDR3: CASGSGRAGEQFF. DNA of the CDR3: TGTGCCAGCGGTAGCGGGAGGGCCGGAGAGCAGTTCTTC.